Listed here is a single T cell receptor beta chain. Its cognate antigen is unknown. The CDR3 extends over 14 amino acids. The V gene lost 8 bases and the J gene lost 1 base, with 14 bases spanning the gap. Germline assignment: CDR1 ENHRY and CDR2 SYGVKD. Sequencing was performed with immunoSEQ multiplex PCR; in TCRdb, only in-frame clones are kept and a portion is missing. The table has 150,000 to 200,000 clones, around 94% seen once; the top ten hold about 0.6%. This entry comes from a study of T cell responses to AZD1222 COVID-19 vaccine. Across the study: Pooling was applied to second doses at about 4 or about 12 weeks.

Study-level points and caveats: All repertoire sampling was performed exclusively after the peak T cell response. Possibly, clonal diversity was underestimated; donors were largely white British and included more females. Two AZD1222 administrations were followed by greater Spike-specific TCR breadth and depth.

Sequencing used peripheral blood, obtained on day 0 of AZD1222 vaccination. The chain uses TRBV10-3 and TRBJ1-1, with a tentative D call TRBD1 (6 bases). The TCR sequence derives from an adult in good health. CDR3 loop: CAIGNRASNTEAFF. The CDR3 DNA reads as TGTGCCATCGGAAACAGGGCCTCGAACACTGAAGCTTTCTTT.